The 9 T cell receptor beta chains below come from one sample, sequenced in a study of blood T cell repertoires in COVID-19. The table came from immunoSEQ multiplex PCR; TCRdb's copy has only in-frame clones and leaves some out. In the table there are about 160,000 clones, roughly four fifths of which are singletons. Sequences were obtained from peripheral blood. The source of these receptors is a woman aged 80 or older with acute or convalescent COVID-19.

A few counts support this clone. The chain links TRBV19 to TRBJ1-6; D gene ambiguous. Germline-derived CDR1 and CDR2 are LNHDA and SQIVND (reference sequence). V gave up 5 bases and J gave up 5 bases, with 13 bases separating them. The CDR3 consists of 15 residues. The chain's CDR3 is CASSGLLADNSPLHF. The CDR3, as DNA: TGTGCCAGTAGTGGGCTTTTGGCTGATAATTCACCCCTCCACTTT.

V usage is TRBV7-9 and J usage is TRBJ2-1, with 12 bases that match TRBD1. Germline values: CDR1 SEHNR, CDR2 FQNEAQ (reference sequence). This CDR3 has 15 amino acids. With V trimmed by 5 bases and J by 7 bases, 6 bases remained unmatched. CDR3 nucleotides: TGTGCCAGCAGCCCCGGGACAGGGGGCGGGAATGAGCAGTTCTTC. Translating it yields CASSPGTGGGNEQFF.

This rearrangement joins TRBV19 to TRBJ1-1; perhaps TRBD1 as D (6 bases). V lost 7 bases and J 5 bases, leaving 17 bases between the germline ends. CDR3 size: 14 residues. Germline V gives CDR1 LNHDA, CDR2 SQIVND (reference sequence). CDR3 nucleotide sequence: TGTGCCAGTACCGCGGCCGGGGGGCGAACTGAAGCTTTCTTT. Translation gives CASTAAGGRTEAFF. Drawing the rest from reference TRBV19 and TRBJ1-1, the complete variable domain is DGGITQSPKYLFRKEGQNVTLSCEQNLNHDAMYWYRQDPGQGLRLIYYSQIVNDFQKGDIAEGYSVSREKKESFPLTVTSAQKNPTAFYLCASTAAGGRTEAFFGQGTRLTVV.

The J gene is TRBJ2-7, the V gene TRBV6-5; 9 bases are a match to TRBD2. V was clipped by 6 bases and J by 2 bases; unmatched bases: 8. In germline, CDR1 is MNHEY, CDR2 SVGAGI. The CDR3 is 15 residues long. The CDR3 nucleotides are TGTGCCAGCAGCGATGCTATAGCGGGGGCCTACGAGCAGTACTTC. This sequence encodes CASSDAIAGAYEQYF.

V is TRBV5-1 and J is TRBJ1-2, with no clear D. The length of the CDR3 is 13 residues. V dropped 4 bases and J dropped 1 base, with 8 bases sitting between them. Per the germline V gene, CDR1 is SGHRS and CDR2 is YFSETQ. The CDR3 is CASSPAGNYGYTF. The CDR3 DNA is TGCGCCAGCAGCCCGGCGGGTAACTATGGCTACACCTTC. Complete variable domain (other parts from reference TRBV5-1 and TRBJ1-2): KAGVTQTPRYLIKTRGQQVTLSCSPISGHRSVSWYQQTPGQGLQFLFEYFSETQRNKGNFPGRFSGRQFSNSRSEMNVSTLELGDSALYLCASSPAGNYGYTFGSGTRLTVV.

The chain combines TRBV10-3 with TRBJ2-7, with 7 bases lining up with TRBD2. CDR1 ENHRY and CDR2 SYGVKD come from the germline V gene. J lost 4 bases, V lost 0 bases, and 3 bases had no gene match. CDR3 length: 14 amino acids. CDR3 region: CAISESGGLYEQYF. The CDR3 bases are TGTGCCATCAGTGAGTCGGGGGGGTTATACGAGCAGTACTTC.

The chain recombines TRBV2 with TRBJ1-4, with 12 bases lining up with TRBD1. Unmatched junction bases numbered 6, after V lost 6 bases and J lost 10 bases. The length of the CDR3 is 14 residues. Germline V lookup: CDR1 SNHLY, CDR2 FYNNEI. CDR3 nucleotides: TGTGCCAGCAGGGGACAGGGGGCAGTGGGAAAACTGTTTTTT. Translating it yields CASRGQGAVGKLFF. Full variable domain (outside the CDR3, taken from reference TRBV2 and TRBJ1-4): EPEVTQTPSHQVTQMGQEVILRCVPISNHLYFYWYRQILGQKVEFLVSFYNNEISEKSEIFDDQFSVERPDGSNFTLKIRSTKLEDSAMYFCASRGQGAVGKLFFGSGTQLSVL.

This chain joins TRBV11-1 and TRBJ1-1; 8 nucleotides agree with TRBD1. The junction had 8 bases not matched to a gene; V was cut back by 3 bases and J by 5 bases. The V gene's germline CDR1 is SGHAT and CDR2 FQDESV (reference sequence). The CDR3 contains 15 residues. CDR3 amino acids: CASSFGQGGMTEAFF. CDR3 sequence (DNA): TGTGCCAGCAGCTTCGGACAGGGAGGTATGACTGAAGCTTTCTTT.

This chain's CDR3 is CASSPLADRGEDTQYF. The CDR3 DNA follows: TGTGCCAGCAGCCCCTTGGCGGACAGGGGGGAAGATACGCAGTATTTT. The rearrangement joins TRBV7-2 to TRBJ2-3, with 10 nucleotides matching TRBD1. The V gene end was trimmed by 5 bases and the J gene end by 5 bases; junction bases not matched to a gene: 10. The germline V gene encodes CDR1 SGHTA and CDR2 FQGNSA. The CDR3 covers 16 residues.